These 5 T cell receptor beta chains came from one sample sequenced in a study of blood T cells in healthy people across ages. A second about 7 to 12 cycle PCR used barcoded and J-beta primers. TCRdb reprocessed the 5' RACE reads with MiXCR, giving one entry per CDR3 protein. There are around 1,700,000 distinct CDR3 sequences in the sample; under 30% occur only once, and roughly 8% lies in the top ten. Sample: blood. These receptors originate from a woman aged 30 to 39 in good health.

This clonotype was picked up a small number of times. The V call is TRBV12-5, the J call TRBJ2-3; TRBD2 agrees at 8 bases. The germline CDR1 and CDR2 sequences are LGHNT and FRNRAP. The V and J ends lost 6 bases and 0 bases, in that order; junction bases with no gene match: 2. The CDR3 has 14 amino acids. The CDR3 sequence is CASGQRESTDTQYF. CDR3 nucleotide sequence: TGTGCTAGTGGACAGCGGGAGAGCACAGATACGCAGTATTTT.

The chain joins TRBV29-1 to TRBJ1-2; possible D gene TRBD1, 6 bases. Germline loops: CDR1 SQVTM, CDR2 ANQGSEA. V was clipped by 0 bases and J by 6 bases, with 14 bases between them. The CDR3 sequence is 14 residues long. CDR3 region: CSVEENRDSDGYTF. The CDR3 DNA is TGCAGCGTTGAAGAGAACAGGGATAGCGATGGCTACACCTTC.

This chain links TRBV29-1 with TRBJ2-1, with D possibly called TRBD1 or TRBD2 (7 bases each). V shed 5 bases and J shed 9 bases, with 11 bases lying between them. The CDR3 contains 11 residues. Per germline, CDR1 SQVTM and CDR2 ANQGSEA. The CDR3 nucleotides read TGCAGCGTTCAGGGGGGGTTTGAGCAGTTCTTC. Translating gives CSVQGGFEQFF.

This clonotype was counted ten times or more. The chain uses TRBV4-1 and TRBJ2-5; 7 bases agree with TRBD2. This CDR3 comprises 14 residues. Per the germline V gene, CDR1 is MGHRA and CDR2 is YSYEKL. Losses at the gene ends were 0 bases for V and 5 bases for J; bases not matched to a gene: 3. CDR3 sequence: CASSQEAGRETQYF. CDR3 DNA sequence: TGCGCCAGCAGCCAAGAAGCCGGGAGGGAGACCCAGTACTTC.

About this clonotype: The germline gene is not matched at one end of the junction; a read error may be the cause. The chain is built from TRBV20-1 and TRBJ2-7; TRBD1 is a possible D gene (5 bases). CDR1 DFQATT and CDR2 SNEGSKA come from the germline V gene (reference sequence). This CDR3 has 11 amino acids. In DNA form, the CDR3 reads TGCAGTGCTAGTTCAGGGTACGAGCGGTACTTC. This codes for CSASSGYERYF.